These 20 T cell receptor beta chains were all obtained from the same sample, sequenced in a study of Ad26.COV2.S vaccination and SARS-CoV-2 variants (dated by TCRdb to the early 2020s). Library preparation used the immunoSEQ multiplex PCR assay. TCRdb provides this immuneACCESS table in a form limited to in-frame rearrangements. Some clones are lacking; in checked studies, under half of them reflect an unresolved V gene, and why the rest are absent is not known. The sample records around 240,000 clones, approximately 88% of which are singletons. Around 10% of the sample lies in the top ten. Taken with the paper, the label for treatment or condition translates to: around 19 received Ad26.COV2.S at low or high dose, single or two shots; about five received placebo; per-sample allocation not given. For vaccine and placebo recipients, the sequenced repertoires came from samples collected on day 63 after the first injection.

This specimen was peripheral blood, taken in a trial of Ad26.COV2.S vaccine versus placebo. Receptor source: a person aged 18-60 years who received the Ad26.COV2.S COVID-19 vaccine or a placebo.

V gene TRBV7-8 combines with J gene TRBJ2-3; 9 bases map to TRBD2. The V and J ends lost 6 bases and 3 bases, in that order; junction bases with no gene match: 7. This CDR3 spans 15 amino acids. The germline gives CDR1 SGHVS, CDR2 FQNEAQ. CDR3 region: CASRRRAGGTDTQYF. The CDR3 DNA sequence: TGTGCCAGCAGGAGAAGGGCGGGGGGGACAGATACGCAGTATTTT.

As concerns this clone: The sample contains more than one DNA sequence encoding this CDR3. The V and J genes are TRBV6-2 or TRBV6-3 and TRBJ2-1; 8 positions agree with TRBD2. With 2 bases clipped from V and 4 bases from J, the junction kept 4 bases outside the gene matches. In germline, CDR1 is MNHEY, CDR2 SVGEGT. The length of the CDR3 is 15 residues. The CDR3 spells CASSYLAGGYNEQFF. The CDR3, as DNA: TGTGCCAGCAGTTACCTAGCGGGCGGATACAATGAGCAGTTCTTC.

The chain carries TRBV5-6 and TRBJ2-2, with 8 bases identical to TRBD1. The CDR3 has 15 residues. CDR1 is SGHDT, CDR2 YYEEEE, per germline. Trimming removed 0 bases from V and 7 bases from J; junction bases left unmatched: 5. For the CDR3, the DNA is TGTGCCAGCAGCTTGGTGCAGGGGGCGGGCGGGGAGCTGTTTTTT. Its protein is CASSLVQGAGGELFF.

The chain employs TRBV11-3 and TRBJ2-5, with 14 positions matching TRBD2. The ends lost 5 bases at V and 4 bases at J; junction bases unmatched: 9. Per the germline V gene, CDR1 is SGHNT and CDR2 is YENEEA. This CDR3 is 17 amino acids long. The CDR3 is CASSVGLAGGMGETQYF. CDR3 coding DNA: TGTGCCAGCAGCGTTGGACTAGCGGGGGGAATGGGAGAGACCCAGTACTTC.

The chain has TRBV4-2 and TRBJ1-2; a weak D match, TRBD1 (6 bases). This CDR3 is built from 19 residues. V lost 4 bases, J lost 0 bases, and 24 bases lay in between. The germline V gene has CDR1 LGHNA and CDR2 YNFKEQ. CDR3 protein: CASSPRSTALGAANYGYTF. The CDR3 DNA reads as TGTGCCAGCAGCCCTAGATCGACGGCCTTGGGGGCAGCTAACTATGGCTACACCTTC.

The J gene is TRBJ2-7, the V gene TRBV30; D could derive from TRBD1 or TRBD2 (6 bases each). The germline gives CDR1 GTSNPN, CDR2 SVGIG (reference sequence). Deletions cut 3 bases from V and 6 bases from J, with 12 bases between. This CDR3 comprises 12 residues. CDR3 sequence reads: CAWRVGGVEQYF. The CDR3 nucleotides are TGTGCCTGGAGGGTGGGGGGCGTCGAGCAGTACTTC.

CDR3: CASSQTAPNYGYTF. The CDR3 DNA is TGTGCCAGCAGCCAAACGGCACCTAACTATGGCTACACCTTC. The chain couples TRBV7-2 to TRBJ1-2; D remains unclear. Per the germline V gene, CDR1 is SGHTA and CDR2 is FQGNSA. Trimming stripped 5 bases from V and 0 bases from J, with 10 bases between. The CDR3 length is 14 residues.

The chain links TRBV7-9 to TRBJ2-1; 13 nucleotides line up with TRBD2. After removal of 1 base from V and 8 bases from J, the junction contained 5 bases not matched to a gene. The CDR3 contains 16 residues. Germline loops: CDR1 SEHNR, CDR2 FQNEAQ (reference sequence). This CDR3 reads CASSLGLAGGGYEQFF. The CDR3 coding sequence is TGTGCCAGCAGCTTAGGACTAGCGGGAGGAGGATATGAGCAGTTCTTC.

The rearrangement joins TRBV7-2 to TRBJ2-6; TRBD1 agrees at 8 bases. Germline CDR1 reads SGHTA; CDR2 reads FQGNSA. J gave up 2 bases and V 1 base, and 7 bases lay outside the gene matches. The CDR3 has 18 amino acids. CDR3 region: CASSLVPPRGPGANVLTF. In nucleotides, the CDR3 is TGTGCCAGCAGCTTAGTCCCCCCCAGGGGGCCTGGGGCCAACGTCCTGACTTTC.

This chain connects TRBV11-3 to TRBJ1-4; D unclear. The V end was cut by 1 base, the J end by 6 bases, with 15 bases between. The CDR3 consists of 16 residues. Germline V lookup: CDR1 SGHNT, CDR2 YENEEA. The chain's CDR3 is CASSLVRRWLHEKLFF. In DNA, the CDR3 is TGTGCCAGCAGCTTAGTTAGGAGGTGGTTACATGAAAAACTGTTTTTT.

The rearrangement links TRBV4-1 to TRBJ1-4; D gene uncertain. The CDR3 totals 15 residues. CDR1 and CDR2 (germline): MGHRA, YSYEKL. With 1 base removed from V and 7 bases from J, the gap between germline ends came to 13 bases. CDR3 loop: CASSQVLASGEKLFF. CDR3 bases: TGCGCCAGCAGCCAAGTACTGGCTTCGGGTGAAAAACTGTTTTTT.

This clone has a handful of counts. V usage is TRBV30 and J usage is TRBJ1-1; no firm D call. Germline CDR1 and CDR2: GTSNPN and SVGIG (reference sequence). The V end was cut by 3 bases, the J end by 3 bases, with 11 bases between. The CDR3 contains 13 residues. DNA for the CDR3: TGTGCCTGGAGATGGCGGATTGACACTGAAGCTTTCTTT. Translated: CAWRWRIDTEAFF.

V and J are TRBV5-8 and TRBJ1-2, with TRBD1 as a possible D gene (5 bases). Germline CDR1 SGHTS, CDR2 YDEGEE. CDR3 length: 13 amino acids. V was pared by 0 bases and J by 8 bases, with 11 bases between. CDR3: CASSLGQGGGYTF. CDR3 sequence (DNA): TGTGCCAGCAGCTTGGGCCAGGGCGGCGGCTACACCTTC.

CDR3 loop: CASSVSLGEIPYNEQFF. The CDR3 DNA reads TGTGCCAGCAGCGTCTCCCTAGGGGAGATCCCCTACAATGAGCAGTTCTTC. The rearrangement links TRBV9 to TRBJ2-1; D tentatively reads TRBD1 or TRBD2 (5 bases each). The V end lost 2 bases, the J end lost 2 bases, and 17 bases lay between the germline ends. The CDR3 length is 17 residues. Germline V gene data show CDR1 as SGDLS and CDR2 as YYNGEE.

This clone has a single count. The chain recombines TRBV5-1 with TRBJ2-1; 7 bases are a match to TRBD1. Looked up from germline, CDR1 is SGHRS and CDR2 is YFSETQ. The CDR3 length is 15 residues. The J segment lost 6 bases and the V segment lost 4 bases, leaving 10 bases of the junction unmatched. As DNA, the CDR3 is TGCGCCAGCAGCACAGACAGGGCCGGTGGCAATGAGCAGTTCTTC. It codes for CASSTDRAGGNEQFF.

The rearrangement links TRBV5-1 to TRBJ2-2; 8 bases fit TRBD1. Germline V CDR1 and CDR2: SGHRS, YFSETQ. The V and J ends lost 4 bases and 2 bases, in that order; junction bases with no gene match: 10. CDR3 length: 17 amino acids. The CDR3 is CASSPNGQGGNTGELFF. The CDR3 DNA is TGCGCCAGCAGCCCAAATGGACAGGGAGGTAACACCGGGGAGCTGTTTTTT.

This chain connects TRBV4-1 to TRBJ1-6; 8 bases map to TRBD1. V was pared by 1 base and J by 7 bases, with 0 bases of the junction left unmatched. The germline V gene encodes CDR1 MGHRA and CDR2 YSYEKL. The CDR3 runs to 14 residues. CDR3 sequence reads: CASSQGQGNSPLHF. Here the CDR3 DNA reads TGCGCCAGCAGCCAAGGACAGGGGAATTCACCCCTCCACTTT.

The chain employs TRBV28 and TRBJ1-5; 12 positions match TRBD1. Germline V gene sequence: CDR1 MDHEN, CDR2 SYDVKM. The junction had 1 base not matched to a gene; V was cut back by 5 bases and J by 5 bases. The CDR3 has 14 residues. CDR3 residues: CASSRDRGHQPQHF. CDR3 bases: TGTGCCAGCAGTCGGGACAGGGGGCATCAGCCCCAGCATTTT.

The chain has TRBV6-2 or TRBV6-3 and TRBJ2-3, with D unresolved. The CDR3 sequence is 15 residues long. Between the trimmed V and J ends, which lost 0 bases and 6 bases, there was a span of 13 bases. Germline loops: CDR1 MNHEY, CDR2 SVGEGT. DNA of the CDR3: TGTGCCAGCAGTTACTCTAAGGTGGTTGGGGATACGCAGTATTTT. This encodes CASSYSKVVGDTQYF.

This rearrangement joins TRBV25-1 to TRBJ1-2, with 9 bases matching TRBD1. J was trimmed by 6 bases and V by 4 bases; bases with no gene match: 6. The CDR3 is 14 residues long. CDR1 is MGHDK and CDR2 is SYGVNS in the germline V gene. In nucleotides, the CDR3 is TGTGCCAGCAGTGTCACAGGGGGCGCACATGGCTACACCTTC. This codes for CASSVTGGAHGYTF.